This TCR beta chain appears in the sequencing data of a study of T cell repertoires and HLA-DP antigens. The PCR primers covered 54 TRBV and 13 TRBJ segments. Data came from immunoSEQ multiplex PCR; TCRdb stores just in-frame clones and leaves some out. The table lists about 89,000 clones, about 89% of them singletons. Germline values: CDR1 MNHEY, CDR2 SMNVEV (reference sequence). The CDR3 contains 15 residues. V lost 10 bases to trimming and J lost 4 bases, with 19 bases between them. This clone was seen more than once but under ten times. Antigen specificity is unknown. CD4+ T cells, purified by negative selection, averaged about 98% purity.

Sequencing used CD4+ T cells from PBMCs. The source of this sequence is a man aged 50 to 60 in good health and CMV-seronegative. V usage is TRBV27 and J usage is TRBJ2-2; D is possibly TRBD2 (6 bases). This CDR3 is CATHPRVRGTGELFF. The CDR3 DNA follows: TGTGCCACCCACCCCCGAGTGCGGGGCACCGGGGAGCTGTTTTTT.